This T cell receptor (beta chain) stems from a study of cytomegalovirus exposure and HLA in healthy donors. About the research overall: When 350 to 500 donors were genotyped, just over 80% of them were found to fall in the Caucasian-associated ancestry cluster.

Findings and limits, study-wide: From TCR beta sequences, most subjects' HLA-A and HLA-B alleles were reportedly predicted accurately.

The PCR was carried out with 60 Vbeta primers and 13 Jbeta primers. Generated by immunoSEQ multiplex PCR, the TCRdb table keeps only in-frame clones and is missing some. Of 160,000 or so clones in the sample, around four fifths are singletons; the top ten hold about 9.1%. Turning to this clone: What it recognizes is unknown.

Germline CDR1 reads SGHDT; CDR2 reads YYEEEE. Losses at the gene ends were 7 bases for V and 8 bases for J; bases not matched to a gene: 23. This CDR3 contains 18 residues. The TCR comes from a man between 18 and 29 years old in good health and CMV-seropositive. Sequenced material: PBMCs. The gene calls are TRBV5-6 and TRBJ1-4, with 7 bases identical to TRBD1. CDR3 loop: CASHARPTGAGGFEKLFF. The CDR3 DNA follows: TGTGCCAGCCACGCACGACCAACAGGGGCAGGGGGTTTCGAAAAACTGTTTTTT. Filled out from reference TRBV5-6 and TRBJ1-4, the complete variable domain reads DAGVTQSPTHLIKTRGQQVTLRCSPKSGHDTVSWYQQALGQGPQFIFQYYEEEERQRGNFPDRFSGHQFPNYSSELNVNALLLGDSALYLCASHARPTGAGGFEKLFFGSGTQLSVL.